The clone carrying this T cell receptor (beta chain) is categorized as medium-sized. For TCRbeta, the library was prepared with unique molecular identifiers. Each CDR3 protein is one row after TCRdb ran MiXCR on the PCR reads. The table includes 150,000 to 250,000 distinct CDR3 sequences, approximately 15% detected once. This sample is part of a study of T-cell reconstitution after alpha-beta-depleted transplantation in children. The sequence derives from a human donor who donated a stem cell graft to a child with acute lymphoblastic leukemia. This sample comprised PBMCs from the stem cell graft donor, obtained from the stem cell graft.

In nucleotides, the CDR3 is TGTGCCAGCAGCTTGTCACATGTGAACACTGAAGCTTTCTTT. Translated, it gives CASSLSHVNTEAFF. The gene calls are TRBV5-5 and TRBJ1-1; D is uncertain. Germline values: CDR1 SGHKS, CDR2 YYEKEE (reference sequence). Trimming took 1 base from V and 0 from J, leaving 7 bases between them. The CDR3 runs 14 residues. Full variable domain (missing parts from reference TRBV5-5 and TRBJ1-1): DAGVTQSPTHLIKTRGQQVTLRCSPISGHKSVSWYQQVLGQGPQFIFQYYEKEERGRGNFPDRFSARQFPNYSSELNVNALLLGDSALYLCASSLSHVNTEAFFGQGTRLTVV.